Listed below are T cell receptor beta chains from one sample, sequenced in a study of blood T cell repertoires in COVID-19. The repertoire was sequenced with immunoSEQ multiplex PCR; TCRdb's copy has only in-frame clones and lacks some. The sample includes approximately 100,000 clones, roughly 85% of them seen just once. The sequencing input was peripheral blood. All receptors come from a man aged 80 or over with acute or convalescent COVID-19. The CDR3 runs from the conserved cysteine through the conserved F or W. The D gene is left open where the match is weak. Clone size is shown for a subset of rows, as once, few, many or a class of expanded clone.

D gene,V gene,J gene,clone size,CDR3 protein,CDR3 DNA
TRBD1,TRBV30,TRBJ1-2,NA,CAWSGQGKDYGYTF,TGTGCCTGGAGCGGACAGGGGAAGGACTATGGCTACACCTTC
TRBD2,TRBV7-2,TRBJ2-3,NA,CASSLGGRNTQYF,TGTGCCAGCAGCTTAGGCGGGAGGAATACGCAGTATTTT
TRBD1,TRBV5-4,TRBJ2-5,NA,CASSLGQGRETQYF,TGTGCCAGCAGCTTGGGACAGGGGAGGGAGACCCAGTACTTC
NA,TRBV15,TRBJ1-6,NA,CATSRDRRGAGSPLHF,TGTGCCACCAGCAGAGATCGGAGGGGCGCAGGGTCACCCCTCCACTTT
NA,TRBV30,TRBJ1-1,once,CAWRVAPAEAFF,TGTGCCTGGAGAGTCGCCCCGGCTGAAGCTTTCTTT
TRBD1,TRBV19,TRBJ2-7,once,CASSQDRVYEQYF,TGTGCCAGTAGCCAGGACAGGGTCTACGAGCAGTACTTC
NA,TRBV28,TRBJ2-2,once,CASSSPGVPGELFF,TGTGCCAGCAGTTCCCCAGGGGTTCCGGGGGAGCTGTTTTTT
NA,TRBV7-3,TRBJ1-4,many,CASSLLVGEKLFF,TGTGCCAGCAGCTTACTTGTCGGTGAAAAACTGTTTTTT
NA,TRBV7-9,TRBJ2-7,NA,CASSHLTPGTFSSYEQYF,TGTGCCAGCAGCCATCTCACCCCCGGGACATTCAGCTCCTACGAGCAGTACTTC
NA,TRBV7-8,TRBJ1-1,NA,CASSSRQQGNTEAFF,TGTGCCAGCAGCTCTAGACAGCAGGGGAACACTGAAGCTTTCTTT
NA,TRBV29-1,TRBJ2-3,NA,CSAGGGFGTDTQYF,TGCAGCGCAGGGGGGGGGTTCGGCACAGATACGCAGTATTTT
NA,TRBV7-7,TRBJ1-1,few,CASSPKTGTEAFF,TGTGCTAGCAGCCCGAAGACGGGTACTGAAGCTTTCTTT
NA,TRBV25-1,TRBJ1-2,NA,CASSRGHSGYTF,TGTGCCAGCAGTCGAGGGCACAGTGGCTACACCTTC
TRBD1,TRBV11-3,TRBJ2-3,NA,CASSRGQGADTQYF,TGTGCCAGCAGCCGGGGACAGGGGGCAGATACGCAGTATTTT
NA,TRBV27,TRBJ2-7,NA,CASSRRNEQYF,TGTGCCAGCAGTCGTCGTAACGAGCAGTACTTC
TRBD2,TRBV29-1,TRBJ2-3,NA,CSVETSGSTDTQYF,TGCAGCGTTGAGACTAGCGGGAGCACAGATACGCAGTATTTT
NA,TRBV28,TRBJ1-4,NA,CASSARQPVGEKLFF,TGTGCCAGCAGCGCCCGACAACCGGTGGGTGAAAAACTGTTTTTT
NA,TRBV28,TRBJ2-7,NA,CASSYPSKRSSYEQYF,TGTGCCAGCAGTTATCCCTCTAAGCGGTCTTCCTACGAGCAGTACTTC
NA,TRBV6-5,TRBJ1-2,NA,CASSYGLGAGRMGYTF,TGTGCCAGCAGTTACGGGTTGGGGGCAGGGAGAATGGGGTACACCTTC
TRBD2,TRBV19,TRBJ2-7,NA,CASSPGTSGSWTSYEQYF,TGTGCCAGTAGTCCGGGGACTAGCGGGAGTTGGACATCCTACGAGCAGTACTTC
NA,TRBV27,TRBJ2-1,many,CASSLLATYNEQFF,TGTGCCAGCAGTTTACTGGCCACCTACAATGAGCAGTTCTTC
TRBD1,TRBV18,TRBJ1-3,few,CASSFDRGLNSGNTIYF,TGTGCCAGCTCATTCGACAGGGGCTTGAACTCTGGAAACACCATATATTTT
NA,TRBV11-1,TRBJ2-3,NA,CASSRGFGTDTQYF,TGTGCCAGCAGCCGTGGATTCGGGACAGATACGCAGTATTTT
NA,TRBV28,TRBJ1-2,NA,CASSEGVANYGYTF,TGTGCCAGCAGTGAGGGGGTAGCTAACTATGGCTACACCTTC
NA,TRBV18,TRBJ2-1,once,CASSPLFRDNEQFF,TGTGCCAGCTCACCACTTTTCCGGGACAATGAGCAGTTCTTC
TRBD1,TRBV14,TRBJ2-5,NA,CASSLPGQGRGGQRETQYF,TGTGCCAGCAGCCTCCCGGGACAGGGGAGAGGGGGCCAACGGGAGACCCAGTACTTC
NA,TRBV10-3,TRBJ1-1,NA,CAISETQQFTEAFF,TGTGCCATCAGTGAGACCCAACAGTTCACTGAAGCTTTCTTT
TRBD1,TRBV25-1,TRBJ1-2,few,CASSEGDSYGYTF,TGTGCCAGCAGTGAAGGGGACAGCTATGGCTACACCTTC
TRBD2,TRBV27,TRBJ2-2,NA,CASRGGSANTGELFF,TGTGCCAGCAGGGGCGGGAGCGCGAACACCGGGGAGCTGTTTTTT